A single sample gave rise to the 30 T cell receptor beta chains below, sequenced in a study of blood T cell repertoires in COVID-19. The assay was immunoSEQ multiplex PCR, and TCRdb's table has in-frame clones only and misses some. The table records 80,000 to 100,000 clones, about 78% of them present only once. Specimen: peripheral blood. All receptors come from a human donor in a cohort sampled during active COVID-19.

This clone was seen more than once but under ten times. The CDR3 DNA sequence: TGTGCCAGCCTAACAGATACTGCTCGCTACACCTTC. It encodes CASLTDTARYTF. V is TRBV6-6 and J is TRBJ1-2, with unresolved D. Germline V CDR1 and CDR2: MNHNY, SVGAGI (reference sequence). Trimming removed 8 bases from V and 9 bases from J, with 16 bases in between. The CDR3 has 12 amino acids.

This chain uses TRBV2 with TRBJ1-1; 8 bases line up with TRBD1. Germline V gene lookup returns CDR1 SNHLY and CDR2 FYNNEI. The V and J ends lost 6 bases and 5 bases, in that order; junction bases with no gene match: 14. The CDR3 loop spans 16 amino acids. The CDR3, as DNA: TGTGCCAGCAGCCGGGGGCCTCGACAGGGGAGGACTGAAGCTTTCTTT. Translation: CASSRGPRQGRTEAFF.

The chain recombines TRBV19 with TRBJ2-1; D gene unclear. The CDR3 totals 12 residues. Germline V gene sequence: CDR1 LNHDA, CDR2 SQIVND (reference sequence). V lost 6 bases and J 6 bases, leaving 9 bases between the germline ends. CDR3 coding DNA: TGTGCCAGTAGCTCGACTCTCAATGAGCAGTTCTTC. This codes for CASSSTLNEQFF.

V and J are TRBV6-6 and TRBJ2-7; 8 positions match TRBD2. The germline gives CDR1 MNHNY, CDR2 SVGAGI (reference sequence). CDR3 length: 15 residues. V shed 5 bases, J shed 0 bases, and the junction held 6 bases outside the gene matches. This CDR3 is CASSRGGDFSYEQYV. As DNA, the CDR3 is TGTGCCAGCAGTCGGGGGGGGGACTTCTCCTACGAGCAGTACGTC.

V and J are TRBV18 and TRBJ2-3, with 9 bases that match TRBD1. Trimming cost V 0 bases and J 5 bases; bases outside gene matches: 6. CDR3 length equals 16 residues. The germline V gene encodes CDR1 KGHSH and CDR2 LQKENI. The CDR3 bases are TGTGCCAGCTCACCACCCGCAACAGGGGGCTTAGATACGCAGTATTTT. Translation: CASSPPATGGLDTQYF. Together with reference TRBV18 and TRBJ2-3, the CDR3 gives the full variable domain: NAGVMQNPRHLVRRRGQEARLRCSPMKGHSHVYWYRQLPEEGLKFMVYLQKENIIDESGMPKERFSAEFPKEGPSILRIQQVVRGDSAAYFCASSPPATGGLDTQYFGPGTRLTVL.

This chain connects TRBV5-3 to TRBJ1-2; perhaps TRBD1 as D (5 bases). TRBV5-3 is flagged as an ORF with uncertain function. Trimming stripped 0 bases from V and 8 bases from J, with 11 bases between. This CDR3 is built from 13 residues. The CDR3 DNA sequence: TGTGCCAGAAGCTTGGAACGGAGGGGAGGCTACACCTTC. Protein sequence: CARSLERRGGYTF.

This clone appeared a few times. This chain joins TRBV29-1 and TRBJ2-1, with D possibly TRBD2 on 7 matching bases. Germline values: CDR1 SQVTM, CDR2 ANQGSEA. The length of the CDR3 is 13 residues. Trimming shortened V by 6 bases and J by 9 bases, and 18 bases separated the two germline ends. The CDR3: CSVERGGATEQFF. The CDR3 nucleotides are TGCAGCGTCGAGAGGGGGGGGGCTACTGAGCAGTTCTTC.

This clone was counted only a few times. V usage is TRBV5-1 and J usage is TRBJ1-2; D may be TRBD1 (6 bases). Germline CDR1 is SGHRS and CDR2 is YFSETQ. The CDR3 extends over 13 amino acids. Trimming removed 4 bases at V and 8 bases at J, with 15 bases between. CDR3 nucleotide sequence: TGCGCCAGCAGCCCCGCGGGGGGCGCCGGCTACACCTTC. Translating gives CASSPAGGAGYTF.

This clone was counted ten times or more. The chain uses TRBV2 and TRBJ2-5, with TRBD2 matching 9 bases. From germline, CDR1 is SNHLY and CDR2 FYNNEI. J gave up 2 bases and V 6 bases, and 10 bases lay outside the gene matches. The CDR3 loop spans 16 amino acids. CDR3 residues: CASSFAPGLAQETQYF. CDR3 nucleotides: TGTGCCAGCAGCTTTGCACCGGGACTAGCACAAGAGACCCAGTACTTC.

V and J are TRBV6-2 or TRBV6-3 and TRBJ2-1; 8 bases are shared with TRBD2. The CDR3 has 16 residues. Losses at the gene ends were 0 bases for V and 2 bases for J; bases not matched to a gene: 3. Germline CDR1 is MNHEY and CDR2 is SVGEGT. The CDR3 loop is CASSYSSGSPYNEQFF. In DNA form, the CDR3 reads TGTGCCAGCAGTTACTCGAGCGGGAGTCCCTACAATGAGCAGTTCTTC.

This chain uses TRBV27 with TRBJ2-7; tentative D call: TRBD1 (5 bases). Trimming shortened V by 2 bases and J by 3 bases, and 17 bases separated the two germline ends. Germline values: CDR1 MNHEY, CDR2 SMNVEV (reference sequence). The CDR3 consists of 16 residues. CDR3 nucleotides: TGTGCCAGCAGTTTAATAGCTCTGTTGGACATCTACGAGCAGTACGTC. This gives the protein CASSLIALLDIYEQYV.

The chain has TRBV7-3 and TRBJ2-1, with 10 bases fitting TRBD1. This CDR3 comprises 14 residues. J gave up 5 bases and V 5 bases, and 3 bases lay outside the gene matches. The germline gives CDR1 SGHTA, CDR2 FQGTGA. The CDR3 spells CASSRQGADNEQFF. The CDR3 region has the DNA TGTGCCAGCAGCAGACAGGGGGCGGACAATGAGCAGTTCTTC.

The CDR3 DNA is TGTGCCAGTAGTATTATCCTAGCGGGGGGCCCCGGGGAGCTGTTTTTT. It yields the protein CASSIILAGGPGELFF. V usage is TRBV19 and J usage is TRBJ2-2; 11 bases align to TRBD2. This CDR3 is 16 amino acids long. The germline V gene has CDR1 LNHDA and CDR2 SQIVND (reference sequence). The J segment lost 6 bases and the V segment lost 3 bases, leaving 6 bases of the junction unmatched.

The genes are TRBV27 and TRBJ2-1, with D tentatively TRBD2 (5 bases). The ends were cut back, 3 bases at V and 9 bases at J, with 15 bases in the middle. This CDR3 spans 14 amino acids. Germline V gene data show CDR1 as MNHEY and CDR2 as SMNVEV (reference sequence). CDR3 region: CASSFLGEGSEQFF. DNA of the CDR3: TGTGCCAGCAGTTTTCTGGGAGAGGGCAGTGAGCAGTTCTTC.

This rearrangement joins TRBV2 to TRBJ2-2; D is possibly TRBD2 (6 bases). Germline values: CDR1 SNHLY, CDR2 FYNNEI. The CDR3 covers 14 residues. V was pared by 5 bases and J by 3 bases, with 10 bases between. The CDR3 nucleotides read TGTGCCAGCAGTCCGGGGGACTACACCGGGGAGCTGTTTTTT. Its translation: CASSPGDYTGELFF. Combining the CDR3 with reference TRBV2 and TRBJ2-2 gives the whole variable domain EPEVTQTPSHQVTQMGQEVILRCVPISNHLYFYWYRQILGQKVEFLVSFYNNEISEKSEIFDDQFSVERPDGSNFTLKIRSTKLEDSAMYFCASSPGDYTGELFFGEGSRLTVL.

This clone came up once. The chain uses TRBV10-3 and TRBJ1-2, with TRBD1 matching over 10 bases. Unmatched junction bases numbered 9, after V lost 3 bases and J lost 8 bases. Germline V gene data show CDR1 as ENHRY and CDR2 as SYGVKD. CDR3 length: 15 residues. CDR3 nucleotide sequence: TGTGCCATCAGTGACCCGGGACAGGGGATTGGGGGCTACACCTTC. It specifies CAISDPGQGIGGYTF.

V is TRBV28 and J is TRBJ1-6, with D possibly TRBD1 on 6 matching bases. V dropped 2 bases and J dropped 0 bases, with 14 bases sitting between them. The V gene's germline CDR1 is MDHEN and CDR2 SYDVKM. This CDR3 has 18 residues. The CDR3 DNA sequence: TGTGCCAGCAGTTTAAGGCAGGGGTCGATCTCCTATAATTCACCCCTCCACTTT. Its protein is CASSLRQGSISYNSPLHF.

V gene TRBV18 combines with J gene TRBJ1-4; no reliable D call. Germline CDR1 KGHSH, CDR2 LQKENI. This CDR3 has 17 amino acids. V was trimmed by 0 bases and J by 0 bases, leaving 11 bases between them. The CDR3 here is CASSPPFPPATNEKLFF. The CDR3 bases are TGTGCCAGCTCACCACCGTTTCCCCCGGCAACTAATGAAAAACTGTTTTTT.

This rearrangement joins TRBV25-1 to TRBJ1-2; 8 bases map to TRBD1. The germline CDR1 and CDR2 sequences are MGHDK and SYGVNS. This CDR3 has 13 amino acids. The J segment lost 6 bases and the V segment lost 3 bases, leaving 3 bases of the junction unmatched. The CDR3 reads CASSERTGNGYTF. The CDR3 nucleotides read TGTGCCAGCAGTGAGCGGACAGGGAATGGCTACACCTTC.

The chain couples TRBV19 to TRBJ2-5, with D possibly matching TRBD2 (5 bases). Trimming took 5 bases from V and 5 from J, leaving 15 bases between them. The CDR3 totals 14 residues. Germline CDR1 is LNHDA and CDR2 is SQIVND (reference sequence). The CDR3 loop reads CASSLRTTGETQYF. CDR3 coding DNA: TGTGCCAGTAGTCTCAGGACCACGGGGGAGACCCAGTACTTC.

The rearrangement joins TRBV19 to TRBJ1-5; D uncertain. The CDR3 is made up of 14 amino acids. Germline CDR1 and CDR2: LNHDA and SQIVND (reference sequence). Trimming cost V 4 bases and J 2 bases, with 9 bases left between them. Here the CDR3 DNA reads TGTGCCAGTAGTAAGGAACTACGCAATCAGCCCCAGCATTTT. Protein sequence: CASSKELRNQPQHF.

In this sample, this clone turned up once. J is TRBJ1-2 and V is TRBV9; no reliable D call. Germline V lookup: CDR1 SGDLS, CDR2 YYNGEE. The CDR3 has 16 amino acids. Trimming stripped 4 bases from V and 1 base from J, with 17 bases between. The CDR3 loop reads CASSPRGESLNYGYTF. As DNA, the CDR3 is TGTGCCAGCAGCCCCCGCGGGGAAAGCCTTAACTATGGCTACACCTTC.

This chain uses TRBV29-1 with TRBJ1-2; a possible D gene is TRBD1 (6 bases). Germline V gene sequence: CDR1 SQVTM, CDR2 ANQGSEA. Deletions cut 7 bases from V and 8 bases from J, with 17 bases between. This CDR3 has 12 amino acids. CDR3 sequence (DNA): TGCAGCGCACTAACAGGGATTTCAGGCTACACCTTC. The encoded protein is CSALTGISGYTF.

The chain recombines TRBV7-3 with TRBJ2-2, with 9 bases that match TRBD1. Germline V lookup: CDR1 SGHTA, CDR2 FQGTGA. The CDR3 length is 14 residues. Losses at the gene ends were 6 bases for V and 7 bases for J; bases not matched to a gene: 6. For the CDR3, the DNA is TGTGCCAGCAGGTTACAGGGGGCTGTCGGGGAGCTGTTTTTT. This codes for CASRLQGAVGELFF.

V and J are TRBV19 and TRBJ1-5; TRBD1 matches 10 bases. This CDR3 has 16 amino acids. Trimming cost V 5 bases and J 3 bases; bases outside gene matches: 7. From germline, CDR1 is LNHDA and CDR2 SQIVND (reference sequence). The DNA for the CDR3 is TGTGCCAGTAGTTCACCGGGACAGGGGCCCAATCAGCCCCAGCATTTT. Translation: CASSSPGQGPNQPQHF. Together with reference TRBV19 and TRBJ1-5, the CDR3 gives the full variable domain: DGGITQSPKYLFRKEGQNVTLSCEQNLNHDAMYWYRQDPGQGLRLIYYSQIVNDFQKGDIAEGYSVSREKKESFPLTVTSAQKNPTAFYLCASSSPGQGPNQPQHFGDGTRLSIL.

This rearrangement joins TRBV7-2 to TRBJ2-3; D perhaps matches TRBD2 (6 bases). The V gene lost 5 bases and the J gene lost 1 base, with 13 bases spanning the gap. Germline CDR1 reads SGHTA; CDR2 reads FQGNSA. There are 15 residues in the CDR3. The CDR3 nucleotides are TGTGCCAGCAGCCCACTAGCTAGGGGCACAGATACGCAGTATTTT. This translates into CASSPLARGTDTQYF.

The V gene is TRBV5-6, the J gene TRBJ2-1; 7 positions match TRBD2. CDR1 and CDR2 (germline): SGHDT, YYEEEE. Trimming took 7 bases from V and 0 from J; bases not matched to a gene: 4. The CDR3 has 14 residues. The CDR3 here is CASCRGDSYNEQFF. DNA of the CDR3: TGTGCCAGCTGCCGGGGGGACTCCTACAATGAGCAGTTCTTC.

Worth noting for this clone: The same CDR3 is also encoded by other DNA sequences in this sample. The rearrangement uses TRBV6-6 and TRBJ1-1, with D possibly TRBD1 on 5 matching bases. This CDR3 comprises 15 residues. The germline V gene encodes CDR1 MNHNY and CDR2 SVGAGI (reference sequence). V was pared by 7 bases and J by 3 bases, with 18 bases between. The CDR3 DNA is TGTGCCAGCATCCAGGGTCTAGTTGAGGACACTGAAGCTTTCTTT. It yields the protein CASIQGLVEDTEAFF.

This clone was seen a handful of times. The chain joins TRBV9 to TRBJ2-3; D not resolved. There are 16 residues in the CDR3. Between the trimmed V and J ends, which lost 0 bases and 2 bases, there was a span of 13 bases. CDR1 is SGDLS and CDR2 is YYNGEE in the germline V gene. The CDR3 DNA is TGTGCCAGCAGCGTAGTGGGCCCCGCCCTCACAGATACGCAGTATTTT. Protein: CASSVVGPALTDTQYF.

The J gene is TRBJ1-2, the V gene TRBV27; no firm D call. Per the germline V gene, CDR1 is MNHEY and CDR2 is SMNVEV (reference sequence). The V gene lost 11 bases and the J gene lost 8 bases, with 9 bases spanning the gap. There are 9 residues in the CDR3. CDR3 nucleotide sequence: TGTGCCCCCTTCTTGGGCTACACCTTC. It yields the protein CAPFLGYTF.